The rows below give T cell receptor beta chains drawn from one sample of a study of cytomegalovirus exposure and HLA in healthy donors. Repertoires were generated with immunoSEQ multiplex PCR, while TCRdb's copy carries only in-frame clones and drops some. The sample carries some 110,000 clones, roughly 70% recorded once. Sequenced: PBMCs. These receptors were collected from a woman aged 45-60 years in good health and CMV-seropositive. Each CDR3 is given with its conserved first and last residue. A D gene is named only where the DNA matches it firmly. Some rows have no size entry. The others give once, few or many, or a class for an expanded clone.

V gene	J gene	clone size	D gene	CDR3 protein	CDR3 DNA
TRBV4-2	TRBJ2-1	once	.	CASSQALGGSQRGEQFF	TGTGCCAGCAGCCAGGCCCTGGGAGGCTCTCAGAGGGGTGAGCAGTTCTTC
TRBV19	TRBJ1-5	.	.	CASKETAYSNQPQHF	TGTGCCAGTAAAGAGACAGCTTATAGCAATCAGCCCCAGCATTTT
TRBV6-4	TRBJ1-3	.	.	CASSDSKLNTIYF	TGTGCCAGCAGTGACTCGAAGCTAAACACCATATATTTT
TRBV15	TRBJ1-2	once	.	CATSERQYGYTF	TGTGCCACCAGCGAGAGACAGTATGGCTACACCTTC
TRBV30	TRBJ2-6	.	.	CAWDLVSGANVLTF	TGTGCCTGGGACTTGGTCTCTGGGGCCAACGTCCTGACTTTC
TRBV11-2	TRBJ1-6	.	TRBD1	CASSWTGDNSPLHF	TGTGCCAGCAGCTGGACAGGCGATAATTCACCCCTCCACTTT
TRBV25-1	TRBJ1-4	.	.	CASSPTATNEKLFF	TGTGCCAGCAGCCCGACAGCAACTAATGAAAAACTGTTTTTT
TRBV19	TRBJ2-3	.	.	CASSSPRDTQYF	TGTGCCAGTAGTAGCCCCAGAGATACGCAGTATTTT
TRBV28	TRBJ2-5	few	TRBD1	CASSSDDRAFGETQYF	TGTGCCAGCAGTTCTGACGACAGGGCGTTTGGAGAGACCCAGTACTTC
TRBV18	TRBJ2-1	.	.	CASSPTWSSYNEQFF	TGTGCCAGCTCACCAACGTGGAGCTCCTACAATGAGCAGTTCTTC
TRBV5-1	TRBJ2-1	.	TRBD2	CASRSSGGVYNEQFF	TGCGCCAGCAGGTCAAGCGGGGGGGTCTACAATGAGCAGTTCTTC
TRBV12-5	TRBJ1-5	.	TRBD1	CASGKDRVVHQPQHF	TGTGCTAGTGGAAAAGACAGGGTTGTACATCAGCCCCAGCATTTT
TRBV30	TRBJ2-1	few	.	CAWTRWRTSYNEQFF	TGTGCCTGGACGAGGTGGAGGACTTCCTACAATGAGCAGTTCTTC
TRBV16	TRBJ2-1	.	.	CASSPRQGGTYNEQFF	TGTGCCAGCAGCCCAAGGCAGGGAGGCACCTACAATGAGCAGTTCTTC
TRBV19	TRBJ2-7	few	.	CASSVDSSYEQYF	TGTGCCAGTAGTGTTGACTCTTCCTACGAGCAGTACTTC
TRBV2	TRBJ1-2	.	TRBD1	CASSGQGTAIGYTF	TGTGCCAGCAGTGGACAGGGGACGGCTATCGGCTACACCTTC
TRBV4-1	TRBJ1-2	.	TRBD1	CASSQVSGGGYTF	TGCGCCAGCAGCCAAGTGTCAGGGGGTGGCTACACCTTC
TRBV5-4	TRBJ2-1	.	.	CASTALFTGDNEQFF	TGTGCCAGCACCGCTTTATTTACAGGCGACAATGAGCAGTTCTTC
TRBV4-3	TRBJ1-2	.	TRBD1	CASSQGRQGLDYGYTF	TGCGCCAGCAGCCAAGGACGACAGGGTCTCGACTATGGCTACACCTTC
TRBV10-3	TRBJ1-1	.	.	CAILGTAGVTEAFF	TGTGCCATCCTCGGGACCGCAGGGGTAACTGAAGCTTTCTTT
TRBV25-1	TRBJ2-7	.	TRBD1	CASSDSLNRGEQYF	TGTGCCAGCAGTGATTCATTAAACAGGGGCGAGCAGTACTTC
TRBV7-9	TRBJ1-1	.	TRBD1	CASSLRGQDTEAFF	TGTGCCAGCAGCTTAAGGGGGCAGGACACTGAAGCTTTCTTT
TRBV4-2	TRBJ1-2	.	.	CASSPGPVDGYTF	TGTGCCAGCAGCCCAGGGCCCGTCGATGGCTACACCTTC
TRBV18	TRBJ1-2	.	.	CASSPAQDYGYTF	TGTGCCAGCTCACCAGCTCAGGACTATGGCTACACCTTC
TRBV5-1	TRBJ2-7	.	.	CASSLAGTLGDEQYF	TGCGCCAGCAGCTTGGCCGGGACTTTAGGGGACGAGCAGTACTTC
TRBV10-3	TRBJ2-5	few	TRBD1	CAISSNWDRKETQYF	TGTGCCATCAGTTCAAACTGGGACAGAAAAGAGACCCAGTACTTC
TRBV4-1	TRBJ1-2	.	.	CASSPSDYYGYTF	TGCGCCAGCAGCCCCAGTGATTACTATGGCTACACCTTC
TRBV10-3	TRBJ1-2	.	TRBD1	CAISELDGGQEGYGYTF	TGTGCCATCAGTGAGCTGGACGGGGGACAGGAAGGCTATGGCTACACCTTC
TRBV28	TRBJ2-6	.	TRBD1	CASRADRAGANVLTF	TGTGCCAGCAGAGCCGACAGGGCCGGGGCCAACGTCCTGACTTTC
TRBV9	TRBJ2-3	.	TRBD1	CASSVRTGATDTQYF	TGTGCCAGCAGCGTGAGGACAGGGGCGACAGATACGCAGTATTTT
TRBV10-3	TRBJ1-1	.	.	CAISESRDRAEAFF	TGTGCCATCAGTGAGTCCAGGGATCGGGCTGAAGCTTTCTTT
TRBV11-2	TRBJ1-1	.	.	CASSSATQNTEAFF	TGTGCCAGCAGCTCAGCGACCCAGAACACTGAAGCTTTCTTT
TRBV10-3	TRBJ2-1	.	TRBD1	CAISGEPGQSSYNEQFF	TGTGCCATCAGTGGGGAACCGGGACAGAGCTCCTACAATGAGCAGTTCTTC
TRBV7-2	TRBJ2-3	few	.	CASSLKKAGPDTQYF	TGTGCCAGCAGCTTAAAGAAGGCGGGACCAGATACGCAGTATTTT
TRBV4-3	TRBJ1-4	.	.	CASSQDRGVGKLFF	TGCGCCAGCAGCCAAGATCGGGGAGTCGGAAAACTGTTTTTT
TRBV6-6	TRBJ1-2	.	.	CASMPGLGYGYTF	TGTGCCAGCATGCCCGGCCTAGGCTATGGCTACACCTTC
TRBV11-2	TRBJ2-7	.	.	CASSLVNEQYF	TGTGCCAGCAGCTTAGTCAACGAGCAGTACTTC
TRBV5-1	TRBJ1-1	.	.	CASSPIIQGRVEAFF	TGCGCCAGCAGCCCAATCATACAGGGTCGCGTTGAAGCTTTCTTT
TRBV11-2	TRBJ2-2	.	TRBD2	CASSSRSGRALSGELFF	TGTGCCAGCAGCTCACGTAGCGGGAGGGCCTTGAGCGGGGAGCTGTTTTTT
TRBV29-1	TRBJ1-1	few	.	CSVASGISEAFF	TGCAGCGTTGCTTCAGGGATTTCTGAAGCTTTCTTT
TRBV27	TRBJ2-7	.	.	CASSLQEGGTYEQYF	TGTGCCAGCAGTTTACAGGAGGGGGGGACCTACGAGCAGTACTTC
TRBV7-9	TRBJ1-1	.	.	CASSGEINTEAFF	TGTGCCAGCAGCGGAGAGATTAACACTGAAGCTTTCTTT
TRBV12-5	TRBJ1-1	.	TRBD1	CASGLLPTGGTEAFF	TGTGCTAGTGGTTTGCTCCCGACAGGGGGCACTGAAGCTTTCTTT
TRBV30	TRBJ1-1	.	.	CAWRRQGLPEAFF	TGTGCCTGGAGGAGGCAGGGGTTACCTGAAGCTTTCTTT
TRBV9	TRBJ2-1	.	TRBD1	CASSATGTGVYNEQFF	TGTGCCAGCAGCGCCACCGGGACAGGGGTATACAATGAGCAGTTCTTC
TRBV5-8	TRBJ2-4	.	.	CASSTRQKNIQYF	TGTGCCAGCAGCACCAGACAGAAAAACATTCAGTACTTC
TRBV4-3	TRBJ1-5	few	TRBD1	CASSQETGGLWPQHF	TGCGCCAGCAGCCAAGAGACAGGGGGGTTATGGCCCCAGCATTTT
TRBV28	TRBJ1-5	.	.	CASRQGYYQPQHF	TGTGCCAGCAGACAGGGATACTATCAGCCCCAGCATTTT
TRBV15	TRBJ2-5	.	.	CATKEETGWGETQYF	TGTGCCACCAAGGAAGAAACAGGGTGGGGAGAGACCCAGTACTTC